The 21 T cell receptor beta chains reported below all come from one sample, sequenced in a study of blood T cell repertoires in COVID-19. Here immunoSEQ multiplex PCR was the method, and the copy in TCRdb shows in-frame clones only, minus some. The table shows 150,000 to 200,000 clones, with just over 85% occurring only once. What was sequenced was PBMCs or T cells enriched from blood (not recorded which). These receptors were collected from a woman aged 18-35 years who had recovered from COVID-19.

The V gene is TRBV4-1, the J gene TRBJ2-1, with TRBD1 as a possible D gene (6 bases). This CDR3 spans 12 amino acids. V was clipped by 8 bases and J by 4 bases, with 9 bases between them. CDR1 is MGHRA, CDR2 YSYEKL, per germline. The CDR3 bases are TGCGCCAGCGGACAGATTTACAATGAGCAGTTCTTC. Protein: CASGQIYNEQFF.

The genes are TRBV9 and TRBJ2-1, with 10 bases aligning to TRBD2. CDR3 length equals 15 residues. Germline CDR1 reads SGDLS; CDR2 reads YYNGEE. Trimming removed 2 bases from V and 7 bases from J; junction bases left unmatched: 6. The CDR3, as DNA: TGTGCCAGCAGCGTGAGCGGGAGGGTCGGGAATGAGCAGTTCTTC. Residues: CASSVSGRVGNEQFF.

The chain combines TRBV20-1 with TRBJ2-5; no clear D gene. Germline lookup yields CDR1 DFQATT and CDR2 SNEGSKA (reference sequence). Trimming removed 3 bases from V and 2 bases from J, with 4 bases in between. The CDR3 covers 11 residues. This CDR3 is CSARQQETQYF. In DNA form, the CDR3 reads TGCAGTGCTAGGCAGCAAGAGACCCAGTACTTC.

V usage is TRBV7-2 and J usage is TRBJ2-3, with 16 bases aligning to TRBD2. Germline CDR1 SGHTA, CDR2 FQGNSA. This CDR3 region has 18 residues. V lost 3 bases and J lost 4; bases outside the gene matches: 7. The CDR3 loop is CASSLRGTSGGAADTQYF. The CDR3 DNA reads as TGTGCCAGCAGCTTGCGCGGGACTAGCGGGGGGGCCGCAGATACGCAGTATTTT.

The CDR3 DNA reads TGTGCCTGGAACTCTAGAGGCCACACCGTCTACGAGCAGTACTTC. Its translation is CAWNSRGHTVYEQYF. The rearrangement joins TRBV30 to TRBJ2-7; no firm D call. Germline V gene lookup returns CDR1 GTSNPN and CDR2 SVGIG (reference sequence). V gave up 4 bases and J gave up 3 bases, with 19 bases separating them. The CDR3 is made up of 15 amino acids.

This chain links TRBV19 with TRBJ1-5, with a weak D call TRBD1 (5 bases). Germline lookup yields CDR1 LNHDA and CDR2 SQIVND (reference sequence). The ends were cut back, 5 bases at V and 2 bases at J, with 16 bases in the middle. The CDR3 loop spans 16 amino acids. The DNA for the CDR3 is TGTGCCAGTAGTTATCCCCCCGGGGGGGGCAATCAGCCCCAGCATTTT. Translating gives CASSYPPGGGNQPQHF. The full variable domain, completed using reference TRBV19 and TRBJ1-5, is DGGITQSPKYLFRKEGQNVTLSCEQNLNHDAMYWYRQDPGQGLRLIYYSQIVNDFQKGDIAEGYSVSREKKESFPLTVTSAQKNPTAFYLCASSYPPGGGNQPQHFGDGTRLSIL.

This sequence joins TRBV2 and TRBJ1-4; no clear D. Germline V gene lookup returns CDR1 SNHLY and CDR2 FYNNEI. This CDR3 is 13 amino acids long. Between the trimmed V and J ends, which lost 6 bases and 1 base, there was a span of 6 bases. The DNA for the CDR3 is TGTGCCAGCAGGCGGGGAACTAATGAAAAACTGTTTTTT. Its protein is CASRRGTNEKLFF.

In the case of this clone: An end of the junction differs from the germline gene, which may be a read error. The chain is built from TRBV20-1 and TRBJ1-2, with 7 bases matching TRBD1. This CDR3 contains 9 residues. Germline CDR1 is DFQATT and CDR2 is SNEGSKA (reference sequence). CDR3 bases: TGCAGTGCTGGAGGACAGGATCTCTTC. Protein: CSAGGQDLF.

The V gene is TRBV11-2, the J gene TRBJ1-4; tentatively, D is TRBD1 (5 bases). Germline lookup yields CDR1 SGHAT and CDR2 FQNNGV. Trimming pared 4 bases from V and 8 bases from J, leaving 17 bases between. The CDR3 consists of 15 residues. The CDR3 DNA reads as TGTGCCAGCAGCTACCAGGGAGGGGTAGGGGAAAAACTGTTTTTT. Residues: CASSYQGGVGEKLFF.

J is TRBJ1-2 and V is TRBV27; 9 bases match TRBD1. Germline CDR1 is MNHEY and CDR2 is SMNVEV (reference sequence). V shed 2 bases and J 13 bases; nucleotides not matched to a gene: 5. The CDR3 has 12 residues. The DNA for the CDR3 is TGTGCCAGCAGTTTAGGGACAGGGAATACCACCTTC. It translates to CASSLGTGNTTF.

A single count supports this clone. This chain connects TRBV14 to TRBJ1-2; 8 positions agree with TRBD1. CDR1 and CDR2 from the germline V gene are SGHDN and FVKESK. This CDR3 has 15 amino acids. J lost 5 bases, V lost 4 bases, and 9 bases had no gene match. The CDR3 loop is CASSPYRTGPYGYTF. In DNA form, the CDR3 reads TGTGCCAGCAGCCCGTATCGGACAGGGCCGTATGGCTACACCTTC.

This sequence joins TRBV5-1 and TRBJ1-3; 7 bases are a match to TRBD1. Per the germline V gene, CDR1 is SGHRS and CDR2 is YFSETQ. V dropped 4 bases and J dropped 0; count of bases not matched to a gene: 4. The CDR3 is 15 amino acids. The CDR3 DNA follows: TGCGCCAGCAGCCCAGGGGGACACTCTGGAAACACCATATATTTT. It specifies CASSPGGHSGNTIYF.

This chain connects TRBV4-1 to TRBJ2-1; D is perhaps TRBD2 (5 bases). The CDR3 consists of 15 residues. Germline-derived CDR1 and CDR2 are MGHRA and YSYEKL. Trimming removed 0 bases from V and 8 bases from J, with 14 bases in between. In nucleotides, the CDR3 is TGCGCCAGCAGCCAAGATCCTTTCATCGGGGATGAGCAGTTCTTC. Encoded protein: CASSQDPFIGDEQFF.

The chain employs TRBV28 and TRBJ2-7, with unresolved D. This CDR3 is built from 13 residues. Trimming shortened V by 2 bases and J by 1 base, and 6 bases separated the two germline ends. Germline V gene data show CDR1 as MDHEN and CDR2 as SYDVKM. The DNA of the CDR3 is TGTGCCAGCAGTTTAAGAGAATCCTACGAGCAGTACTTC. As protein: CASSLRESYEQYF.

In DNA, the CDR3 is TGTGCCAGCAGTGCCAGGACAGGAAAGAACACTGAAGCTTTCTTT. This gives the protein CASSARTGKNTEAFF. The chain combines TRBV27 with TRBJ1-1, with 7 positions matching TRBD1. CDR1 and CDR2 from the germline V gene are MNHEY and SMNVEV (reference sequence). The CDR3 totals 15 residues. With 5 bases clipped from V and 1 base from J, the junction kept 7 bases outside the gene matches.

The V gene is TRBV3-1 (or the pseudogene TRBV3-2), the J gene TRBJ2-7; perhaps TRBD2 as D (5 bases). CDR1 and CDR2 from the germline V gene are LGHDT and YNNKEL (reference sequence). Trimming took off 0 bases at V and 6 bases at J, with 12 bases between the two ends. The CDR3 sequence is 14 residues long. The chain's CDR3 is CASSQESRSGEQYF. Written as DNA, the CDR3 is TGTGCCAGCAGCCAAGAAAGTAGGAGCGGCGAGCAGTACTTC.

V usage is TRBV6-1 and J usage is TRBJ1-5; no reliable D call. Germline V gives CDR1 MNHNS, CDR2 SASEGT. V lost 1 base and J 7 bases, leaving 14 bases between the germline ends. There are 15 residues in the CDR3. Written as DNA, the CDR3 is TGTGCCAGCAGTGAAGGTCCGCAGTTGGCCCAGCCCCAGCATTTT. This sequence encodes CASSEGPQLAQPQHF.

The rearrangement links TRBV10-2 to TRBJ2-4; 7 bases fit TRBD1. The V segment lost 2 bases and the J segment 11 bases; nucleotides outside the gene matches: 6. The CDR3 runs to 13 residues. Germline lookup yields CDR1 WSHSY and CDR2 SAAADI. The CDR3 is CASSELDRALQYF. As DNA, the CDR3 is TGCGCCAGCAGTGAGCTAGACAGGGCTCTTCAGTACTTC.

The rearrangement joins TRBV7-2 to TRBJ1-3, with D possibly being TRBD1 (6 bases). CDR1 is SGHTA, CDR2 FQGNSA, per germline. The CDR3 sequence is 12 residues long. V was pared by 3 bases and J by 12 bases, with 12 bases between. CDR3 protein: CASSLSKTGIYF. DNA of the CDR3: TGTGCCAGCAGCTTGTCAAAGACAGGCATATATTTT.

The sample holds one count of this clone. The V and J genes are TRBV7-9 and TRBJ2-7, with 12 bases lining up with TRBD2. The germline V gene has CDR1 SEHNR and CDR2 FQNEAQ (reference sequence). With 5 bases clipped from V and 0 bases from J, the junction kept 8 bases outside the gene matches. There are 17 residues in the CDR3. The CDR3 DNA reads TGTGCCAGCAGCCGACGGGGGACTAGCGGGCCCTCCTACGAGCAGTACTTC. As protein: CASSRRGTSGPSYEQYF. Using reference TRBV7-9 and TRBJ2-7 for the parts outside the CDR3, the full variable domain is DTGVSQNPRHKITKRGQNVTFRCDPISEHNRLYWYRQTLGQGPEFLTYFQNEAQLEKSRLLSDRFSAERPKGSFSTLEIQRTEQGDSAMYLCASSRRGTSGPSYEQYFGPGTRLTVT.

This clone was counted a few times. The rearrangement links TRBV10-3 to TRBJ1-3; no firm D call. The ends were cut back, 0 bases at V and 0 bases at J, with 6 bases in the middle. Per the germline V gene, CDR1 is ENHRY and CDR2 is SYGVKD. This CDR3 spans 15 amino acids. The CDR3 protein is CAISESGVSGNTIYF. The CDR3, as DNA: TGTGCCATCAGTGAGTCAGGAGTCTCTGGAAACACCATATATTTT.